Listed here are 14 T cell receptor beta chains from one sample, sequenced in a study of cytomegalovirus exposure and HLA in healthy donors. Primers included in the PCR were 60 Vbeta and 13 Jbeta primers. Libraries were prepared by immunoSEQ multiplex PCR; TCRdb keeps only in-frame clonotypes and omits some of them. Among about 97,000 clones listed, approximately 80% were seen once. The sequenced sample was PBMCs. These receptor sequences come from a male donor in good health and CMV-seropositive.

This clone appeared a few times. CDR3 bases: TGTGCCAGCAGCGTTACAGGGGACACCGGGGAGCTGTTTTTT. It encodes CASSVTGDTGELFF. The chain is built from TRBV11-2 and TRBJ2-2; 7 bases are a match to TRBD1. CDR3 length: 14 amino acids. Germline-derived CDR1 and CDR2 are SGHAT and FQNNGV. The J segment lost 3 bases and the V segment lost 5 bases, leaving 3 bases of the junction unmatched.

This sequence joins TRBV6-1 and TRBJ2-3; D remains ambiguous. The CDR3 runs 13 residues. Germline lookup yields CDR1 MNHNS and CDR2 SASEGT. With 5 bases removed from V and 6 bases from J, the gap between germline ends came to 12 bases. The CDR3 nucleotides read TGTGCCAGCAGTATACGGGTTCGCGATACGCAGTATTTT. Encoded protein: CASSIRVRDTQYF.

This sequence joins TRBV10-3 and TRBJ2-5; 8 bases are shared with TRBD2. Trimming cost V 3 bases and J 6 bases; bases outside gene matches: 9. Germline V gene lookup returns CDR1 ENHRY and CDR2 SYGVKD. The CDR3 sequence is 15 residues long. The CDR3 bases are TGTGCCATCAGTGATATCAGCGGGAGTGGGAAGACCCAGTACTTC. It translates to CAISDISGSGKTQYF.

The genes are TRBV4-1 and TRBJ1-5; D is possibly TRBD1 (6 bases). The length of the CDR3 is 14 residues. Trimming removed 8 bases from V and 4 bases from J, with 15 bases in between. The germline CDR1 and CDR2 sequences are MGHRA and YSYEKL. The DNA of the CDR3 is TGCGCCAGCTCCCGAACAGGGTTTAATCAGCCCCAGCATTTT. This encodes CASSRTGFNQPQHF.

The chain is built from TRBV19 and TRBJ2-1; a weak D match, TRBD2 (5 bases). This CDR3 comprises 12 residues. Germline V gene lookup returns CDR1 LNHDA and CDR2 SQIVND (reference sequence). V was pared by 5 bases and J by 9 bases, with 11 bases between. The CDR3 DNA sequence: TGTGCCAGTAGTCCCGGAGGAGTTGAGCAGTTCTTC. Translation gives CASSPGGVEQFF.

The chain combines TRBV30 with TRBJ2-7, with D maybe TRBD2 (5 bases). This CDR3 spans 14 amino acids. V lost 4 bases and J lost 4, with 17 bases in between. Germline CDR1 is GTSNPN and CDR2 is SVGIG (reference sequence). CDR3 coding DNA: TGTGCCTGGAATCGGGGTCCTGGACTTTACGAGCAGTACTTC. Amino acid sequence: CAWNRGPGLYEQYF.

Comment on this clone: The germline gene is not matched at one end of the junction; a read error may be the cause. The CDR3: CASSHDLGGEDF. CDR3 DNA sequence: TGCGCCAGCAGTCATGACTTGGGAGGGGAGGACTTC. The V gene is TRBV23-1, the J gene TRBJ2-5; TRBD2 agrees at 7 bases. TRBV23-1 is an ORF, with its function uncertain. The CDR3 contains 12 residues.

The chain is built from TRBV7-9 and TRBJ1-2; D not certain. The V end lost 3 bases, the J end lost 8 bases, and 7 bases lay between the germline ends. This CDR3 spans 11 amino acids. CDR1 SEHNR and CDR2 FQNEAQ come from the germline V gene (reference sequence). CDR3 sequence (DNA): TGTGCCAGCAGCTTCTCCGGGGGCTACACCTTC. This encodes CASSFSGGYTF. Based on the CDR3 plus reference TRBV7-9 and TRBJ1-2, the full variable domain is DTGVSQNPRHKITKRGQNVTFRCDPISEHNRLYWYRQTLGQGPEFLTYFQNEAQLEKSRLLSDRFSAERPKGSFSTLEIQRTEQGDSAMYLCASSFSGGYTFGSGTRLTVV.

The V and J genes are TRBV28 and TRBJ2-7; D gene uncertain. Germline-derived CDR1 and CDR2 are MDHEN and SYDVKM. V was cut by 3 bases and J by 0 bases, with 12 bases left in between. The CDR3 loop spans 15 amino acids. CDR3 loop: CASSFRFAGSYEQYF. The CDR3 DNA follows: TGTGCCAGCAGTTTTCGGTTCGCCGGCTCCTACGAGCAGTACTTC.

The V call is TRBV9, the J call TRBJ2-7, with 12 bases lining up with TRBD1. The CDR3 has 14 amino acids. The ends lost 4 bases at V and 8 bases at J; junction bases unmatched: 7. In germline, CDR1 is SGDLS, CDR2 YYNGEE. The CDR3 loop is CASSPGQGAAQQYF. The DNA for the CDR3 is TGTGCCAGCAGCCCGGGACAGGGGGCGGCTCAGCAGTACTTC.

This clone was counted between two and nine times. The CDR3 DNA sequence: TGTGCCAGCAGCGCGGGGACAGGAGGGGTCGTTTCTGGCTACACCTTC. Encoded protein: CASSAGTGGVVSGYTF. The chain is built from TRBV9 and TRBJ1-2; TRBD1 aligns across 8 bases. V was pared by 3 bases and J by 7 bases, with 14 bases of the junction left unmatched. The CDR3 is 16 residues long. Germline CDR1 reads SGDLS; CDR2 reads YYNGEE.

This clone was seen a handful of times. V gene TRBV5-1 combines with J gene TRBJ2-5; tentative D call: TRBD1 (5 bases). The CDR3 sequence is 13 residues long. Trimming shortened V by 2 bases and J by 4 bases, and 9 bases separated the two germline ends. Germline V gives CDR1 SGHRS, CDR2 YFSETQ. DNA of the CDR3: TGCGCCAGCAGCTTCCAGGGCCCAGAGACCCAGTACTTC. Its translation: CASSFQGPETQYF.

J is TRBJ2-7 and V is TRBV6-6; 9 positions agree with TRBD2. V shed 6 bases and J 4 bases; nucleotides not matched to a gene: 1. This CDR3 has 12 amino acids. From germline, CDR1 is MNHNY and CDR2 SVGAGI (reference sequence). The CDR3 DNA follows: TGTGCCAGCAGGACTAGCGGTTACGAGCAGTACTTC. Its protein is CASRTSGYEQYF.

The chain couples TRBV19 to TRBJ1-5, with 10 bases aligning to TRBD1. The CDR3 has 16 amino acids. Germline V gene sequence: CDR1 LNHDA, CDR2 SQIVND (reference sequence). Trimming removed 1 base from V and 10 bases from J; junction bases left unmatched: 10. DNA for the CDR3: TGTGCCAGTAGTATAGGGGGCCGGGACAGGGGAGGTCCCCAGCATTTT. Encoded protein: CASSIGGRDRGGPQHF.